Below are 18 T cell receptor beta chains sequenced from a single sample in a study of shared clonotypes between healthy human individuals. Only in-frame clones appear in the TCRdb table, and some are missing; sequencing was by immunoSEQ multiplex PCR. In the table there are approximately 500,000 clones, over 75% of which are singletons. Sequencing was carried out using PBMCs. All receptors derive from a woman aged 40 to 50 in good health. Some clones in this sample may be carry-over from other donors' samples.

CDR3 DNA: TGCGCCAGCAGCTTCCAACAGGGGAACTATGGCTACACCTTC. Translation gives CASSFQQGNYGYTF. The rearrangement uses TRBV5-1 and TRBJ1-2, with 7 bases aligning to TRBD1. Germline values: CDR1 SGHRS, CDR2 YFSETQ. The length of the CDR3 is 14 residues. V dropped 2 bases and J dropped 2; count of bases not matched to a gene: 3.

J is TRBJ1-5 and V is TRBV10-3; 9 bases fit TRBD1. The CDR3 consists of 18 residues. Trimming at V came to 0 bases and at J to 3 bases, leaving 9 bases not matched to a gene. CDR1 ENHRY and CDR2 SYGVKD come from the germline V gene. The CDR3 DNA reads TGTGCCATCAGTGAGTCAGGACAGGGGAGAGGAGACAATCAGCCCCAGCATTTT. Translating it yields CAISESGQGRGDNQPQHF.

The genes are TRBV28 and TRBJ1-1, with D unclear. Germline-derived CDR1 and CDR2 are MDHEN and SYDVKM. V was cut by 2 bases and J by 4 bases, with 11 bases left in between. The CDR3 consists of 14 residues. As DNA, the CDR3 is TGTGCCAGCAGTTTAGGCTTGGGGTTCACTGAAGCTTTCTTT. It codes for CASSLGLGFTEAFF.

The chain joins TRBV6-5 to TRBJ1-2; D might be TRBD1 (6 bases). The germline gives CDR1 MNHEY, CDR2 SVGAGI. The CDR3 loop spans 12 amino acids. Between the trimmed V and J ends, which lost 6 bases and 9 bases, there was a span of 14 bases. CDR3 loop: CASSHAGVRYTF. The CDR3 DNA reads as TGTGCCAGCAGCCATGCAGGGGTTCGCTACACCTTC.

The rearrangement joins TRBV6-5 to TRBJ2-2; D not resolved. Germline V gene data show CDR1 as MNHEY and CDR2 as SVGAGI. The CDR3 loop spans 16 amino acids. Deletions cut 0 bases from V and 0 bases from J, with 8 bases between. In nucleotides, the CDR3 is TGTGCCAGCAGTTACTCGATCGGCGCGAACACCGGGGAGCTGTTTTTT. Translated, it gives CASSYSIGANTGELFF.

This rearrangement joins TRBV7-3 to TRBJ2-3; D may be TRBD1 (5 bases). The CDR3 sequence is 14 residues long. Trimming shortened V by 6 bases and J by 4 bases, and 14 bases separated the two germline ends. Germline lookup yields CDR1 SGHTA and CDR2 FQGTGA. CDR3: CASRPTQGADTQYF. The DNA of the CDR3 is TGTGCCAGCAGACCTACACAAGGGGCAGATACGCAGTATTTT. Combining the CDR3 with reference TRBV7-3 and TRBJ2-3 gives the whole variable domain GAGVSQTPSNKVTEKGKYVELRCDPISGHTALYWYRQSLGQGPEFLIYFQGTGAADDSGLPNDRFFAVRPEGSVSTLKIQRTERGDSAVYLCASRPTQGADTQYFGPGTRLTVL.

This clone has a handful of counts. The chain carries TRBV5-1 and TRBJ1-2, with unresolved D. CDR3 length: 13 amino acids. Trimming stripped 4 bases from V and 10 bases from J, with 17 bases between. Germline lookup yields CDR1 SGHRS and CDR2 YFSETQ. The CDR3 here is CASSVLGSSDYTF. The CDR3 DNA follows: TGCGCCAGCAGCGTGCTGGGATCTAGCGACTACACCTTC. The full variable domain, in which reference TRBV5-1 and TRBJ1-2 provide the parts outside the CDR3, is KAGVTQTPRYLIKTRGQQVTLSCSPISGHRSVSWYQQTPGQGLQFLFEYFSETQRNKGNFPGRFSGRQFSNSRSEMNVSTLELGDSALYLCASSVLGSSDYTFGSGTRLTVV.

The chain uses TRBV28 and TRBJ2-1, with TRBD2 as a possible D gene (6 bases). Trimming removed 6 bases at V and 5 bases at J, with 11 bases between. Germline V gene data show CDR1 as MDHEN and CDR2 as SYDVKM. This CDR3 region has 13 residues. This chain's CDR3 is CASRVSGDNEQFF. DNA of the CDR3: TGTGCCAGCAGGGTTAGCGGTGACAATGAGCAGTTCTTC.

This clone came up once. The genes are TRBV20-1 and TRBJ1-2, with D unresolved. Trimming took off 6 bases at V and 1 base at J, with 6 bases between the two ends. This CDR3 is 11 amino acids long. CDR1 and CDR2 from the germline V gene are DFQATT and SNEGSKA (reference sequence). The DNA for the CDR3 is TGCAGTGCCCATGATAACTATGGCTACACCTTC. It specifies CSAHDNYGYTF.

This clone was seen a handful of times. At the DNA level, this CDR3 is encoded by other sequences in the same sample as well. CDR3 nucleotides: TGTGCCTGGAGTGGGGGCTATGGCTACACCTTC. Its translation is CAWSGGYGYTF. V is TRBV30 and J is TRBJ1-2; D call uncertain. From germline, CDR1 is GTSNPN and CDR2 SVGIG (reference sequence). The CDR3 is made up of 11 amino acids. Trimming pared 1 base from V and 4 bases from J, leaving 4 bases between.

This clone has just one count. V gene TRBV9 combines with J gene TRBJ2-1; 8 bases map to TRBD2. CDR3 length: 17 residues. Trimming at V came to 0 bases and at J to 4 bases, leaving 9 bases not matched to a gene. Per germline, CDR1 SGDLS and CDR2 YYNGEE. CDR3 loop: CASSVESAGGGYNEQFF. The CDR3 DNA reads as TGTGCCAGCAGCGTAGAGTCTGCGGGGGGTGGATACAATGAGCAGTTCTTC.

The V and J genes are TRBV20-1 and TRBJ2-5; D is undetermined. Between the trimmed V and J ends, which lost 1 base and 4 bases, there was a span of 4 bases. Germline lookup yields CDR1 DFQATT and CDR2 SNEGSKA (reference sequence). This CDR3 has 11 residues. The CDR3 DNA reads TGCAGTGCTAGAGCAGTAGAGACCCAGTACTTC. Translating it yields CSARAVETQYF.

The chain is built from TRBV27 and TRBJ2-5; TRBD1 or TRBD2 may be the D gene (5 bases each). Trimming cost V 5 bases and J 1 base, with 14 bases left between them. Germline-derived CDR1 and CDR2 are MNHEY and SMNVEV (reference sequence). The length of the CDR3 is 15 residues. As DNA, the CDR3 is TGTGCCAGCAGTAAGTCACCGGGACGCCAAGAGACCCAGTACTTC. It encodes CASSKSPGRQETQYF.

This chain connects TRBV7-8 to TRBJ2-7, with a possible D match to TRBD2 (6 bases). Germline V gives CDR1 SGHVS, CDR2 FQNEAQ. The CDR3 has 16 residues. V dropped 5 bases and J dropped 1 base, with 18 bases sitting between them. CDR3 loop: CASSRSSGVSSYEQYF. DNA for the CDR3: TGTGCCAGCAGCCGGTCGTCGGGGGTTTCGTCCTACGAGCAGTACTTC.

The chain recombines TRBV11-3 with TRBJ2-1; D may match TRBD1 or TRBD2 (5 bases each). Trimming removed 1 base from V and 9 bases from J, with 13 bases in between. This CDR3 is built from 14 residues. Germline V gene sequence: CDR1 SGHNT, CDR2 YENEEA. The CDR3: CASSLGGSRGEQFF. In DNA, the CDR3 is TGTGCCAGCAGCTTAGGAGGCTCGAGGGGTGAGCAGTTCTTC.

This chain uses TRBV5-6 with TRBJ2-2, with TRBD2 matching over 9 bases. Trimming at V came to 3 bases and at J to 6 bases, leaving 6 bases not matched to a gene. There are 15 residues in the CDR3. CDR1 and CDR2 (germline): SGHDT, YYEEEE. The CDR3: CASSWREGLAGELFF. The CDR3 DNA is TGTGCCAGCAGCTGGCGGGAGGGCCTAGCCGGGGAGCTGTTTTTT.

The chain has TRBV6-5 and TRBJ2-2, with D perhaps matching TRBD2 (6 bases). Trimming stripped 5 bases from V and 7 bases from J, with 8 bases between. This CDR3 spans 12 amino acids. Germline-derived CDR1 and CDR2 are MNHEY and SVGAGI. The DNA for the CDR3 is TGTGCCAGCAGTCGAGCGGGCGGGGAGCTGTTTTTT. Amino acid sequence: CASSRAGGELFF.

About this clone: Other DNA variants within this sample encode the same CDR3. This chain connects TRBV9 to TRBJ2-7, with D possibly matching TRBD2 (5 bases). Trimming took off 0 bases at V and 3 bases at J, with 10 bases between the two ends. In germline, CDR1 is SGDLS, CDR2 YYNGEE. The CDR3 has 14 residues. The CDR3 loop reads CASSVGRASYEQYF. In nucleotides, the CDR3 is TGTGCCAGCAGCGTAGGGCGGGCTAGCTACGAGCAGTACTTC.